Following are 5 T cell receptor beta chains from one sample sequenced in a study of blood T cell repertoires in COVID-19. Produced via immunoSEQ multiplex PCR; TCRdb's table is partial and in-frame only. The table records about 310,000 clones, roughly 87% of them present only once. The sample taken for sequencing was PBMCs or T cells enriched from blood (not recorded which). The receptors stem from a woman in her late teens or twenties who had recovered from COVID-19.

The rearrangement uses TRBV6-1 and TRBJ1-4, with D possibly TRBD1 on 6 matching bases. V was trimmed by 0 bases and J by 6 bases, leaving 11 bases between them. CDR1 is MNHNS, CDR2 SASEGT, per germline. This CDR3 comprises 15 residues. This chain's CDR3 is CASSEARGLDEKLFF. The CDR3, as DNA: TGTGCCAGCAGTGAAGCGCGGGGGCTCGATGAAAAACTGTTTTTT.

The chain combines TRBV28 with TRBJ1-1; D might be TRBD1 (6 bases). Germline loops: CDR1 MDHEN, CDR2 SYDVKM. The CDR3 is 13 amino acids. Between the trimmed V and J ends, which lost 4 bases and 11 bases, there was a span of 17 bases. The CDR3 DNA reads TGTGCCAGCAGTTACCCGGGACCTAGGGGGGCTTTCTTT. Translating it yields CASSYPGPRGAFF. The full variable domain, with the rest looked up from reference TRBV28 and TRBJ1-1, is DVKVTQSSRYLVKRTGEKVFLECVQDMDHENMFWYRQDPGLGLRLIYFSYDVKMKEKGDIPEGYSVSREKKERFSLILESASTNQTSMYLCASSYPGPRGAFFGQGTRLTVV.

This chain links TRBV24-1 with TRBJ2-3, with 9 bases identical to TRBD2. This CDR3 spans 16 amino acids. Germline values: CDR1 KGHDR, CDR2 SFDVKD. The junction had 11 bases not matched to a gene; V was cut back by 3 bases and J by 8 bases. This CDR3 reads CATSDTGTSYSLTQYF. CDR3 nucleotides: TGTGCCACCAGTGATACCGGGACTAGCTATTCCCTTACGCAGTATTTT.

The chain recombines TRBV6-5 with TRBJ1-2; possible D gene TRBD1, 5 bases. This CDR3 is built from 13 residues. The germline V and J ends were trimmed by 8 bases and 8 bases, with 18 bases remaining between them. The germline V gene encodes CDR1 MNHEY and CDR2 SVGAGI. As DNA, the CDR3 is TGTGCCAGCGAGGAGGGACTGTGGGAAGGCTACACCTTC. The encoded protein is CASEEGLWEGYTF.

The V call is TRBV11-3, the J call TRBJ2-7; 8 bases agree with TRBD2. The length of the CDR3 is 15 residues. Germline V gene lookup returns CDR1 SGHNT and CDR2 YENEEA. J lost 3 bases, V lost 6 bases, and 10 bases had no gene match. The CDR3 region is CASSKRSGGDYEQYF. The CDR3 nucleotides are TGTGCCAGCAGTAAGAGGAGCGGGGGCGACTACGAGCAGTACTTC.